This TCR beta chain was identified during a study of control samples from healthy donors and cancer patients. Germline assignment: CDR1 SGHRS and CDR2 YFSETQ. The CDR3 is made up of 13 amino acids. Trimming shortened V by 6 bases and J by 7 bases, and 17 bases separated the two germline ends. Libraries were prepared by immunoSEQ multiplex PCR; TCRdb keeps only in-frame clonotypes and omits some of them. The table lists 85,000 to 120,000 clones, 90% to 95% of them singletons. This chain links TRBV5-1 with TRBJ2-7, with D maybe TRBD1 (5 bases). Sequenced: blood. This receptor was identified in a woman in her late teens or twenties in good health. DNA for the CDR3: TGCGCCAGCAAATTCGTAGGGGTCGAGGAGCAGTACTTC. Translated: CASKFVGVEEQYF.